This TCR beta chain stems from a study of T cell repertoires in cytomegalovirus infection. Study overall: CMV infection and matching HLA type were both indicated by public TCR beta signatures. Study-level results: CMV carriers having the relevant HLA were flagged by cumulative public TCR beta family frequency. The response measured ex vivo was dominated by TCR beta clonotypes (HLA-C-restricted and CMV-specific).

This CDR3 is 17 amino acids long. The J segment lost 0 bases and the V segment lost 2 bases, leaving 3 bases of the junction unmatched. Using its own MiXCR run on the reads, TCRdb lists one record per CDR3 protein. Among about 890,000 distinct CDR3 sequences listed, approximately 30% were seen once. Concerning this clonotype itself: The antigen is not known.

This receptor was identified in a human donor in good health (CMV status not recorded). Some clones in this sample may be carry-over from other donors' samples. Sequencing was performed on cultured CD8+ T cells from PBMCs, taken from culture after CMV antigen stimulation. The V and J genes are TRBV7-1 and TRBJ2-6; TRBD1 matches at 8 bases. TRBV7-1 is given ORF status, its function remaining uncertain. Here the CDR3 reads CASSSRDRTSGANVLTF. CDR3 in DNA: TGTGCCAGCAGCTCAAGGGACAGGACCTCTGGGGCCAACGTCCTGACTTTC.